These T cell receptor beta chains were read from a single sample in a study of control samples from healthy donors and cancer patients. Only in-frame clones appear in the TCRdb table, and some are missing; sequencing was by immunoSEQ multiplex PCR. Here the sample spans 130,000 or so clones, around 87% being singletons. Sequencing was carried out using blood. All receptors derive from a man between 60 and 70 years old in good health. The CDR3 runs from the conserved cysteine through the conserved F or W. D genes are given only for firm matches. The size of a clone is reported for some rows only, either as once, few or many, or as a class for expanded clones.

size,J,D,V,CDR3,DNA
-,TRBJ2-1,-,TRBV9,CASSALDYSYNEQFF,TGTGCCAGCAGCGCCCTGGACTACTCCTACAATGAGCAGTTCTTC
-,TRBJ1-5,-,TRBV7-6,CASSFGFGDGNQPQHF,TGTGCCAGCAGCTTCGGGTTTGGGGATGGCAATCAGCCCCAGCATTTT
-,TRBJ1-5,TRBD1,TRBV19,CASSPNDRGDQPQHF,TGTGCCAGTAGCCCCAATGACAGGGGCGATCAGCCCCAGCATTTT
-,TRBJ1-1,-,TRBV27,CASTGEGDTEAFF,TGTGCCAGCACCGGTGAGGGAGACACTGAAGCTTTCTTT
-,TRBJ1-5,TRBD1,TRBV6-5,CASSPTGAGAQPQHF,TGTGCCAGCAGCCCGACAGGGGCAGGGGCTCAGCCCCAGCATTTT
few,TRBJ1-3,TRBD1,TRBV7-4,CASSLDYRGQGICSGNTIYF,TGTGCCAGCAGCTTAGATTATAGGGGACAGGGGATTTGCTCTGGAAACACCATATATTTT
-,TRBJ1-4,TRBD1,TRBV29-1,CSVEDWTGSEKLFF,TGCAGCGTTGAAGATTGGACAGGGAGTGAAAAACTGTTTTTT
-,TRBJ2-5,-,TRBV15,CATSRLTGIQETQYF,TGTGCCACCAGCAGACTTACAGGGATCCAAGAGACCCAGTACTTC
once,TRBJ1-2,TRBD1,TRBV3-1/TRBV3-2,CASSHATGTGGRGYTF,TGTGCCAGCAGCCACGCGACCGGGACAGGGGGCCGTGGCTACACCTTC
-,TRBJ1-3,-,TRBV18,CASSTPIDSGNTIYF,TGTGCCAGCTCAACTCCCATCGACTCTGGAAACACCATATATTTT
-,TRBJ1-4,-,TRBV9,CASSVGGDGGEKLFF,TGTGCCAGCAGCGTAGGGGGGGATGGTGGTGAAAAACTGTTTTTT
-,TRBJ1-1,TRBD1,TRBV6-2/TRBV6-3,CASSYHLGQGTFNTEAFF,TGTGCCAGCAGTTACCATCTAGGACAGGGGACATTTAACACTGAAGCTTTCTTT
-,TRBJ2-1,-,TRBV30,CAWIPSHNEQFF,TGTGCCTGGATTCCGTCCCACAATGAGCAGTTCTTC
-,TRBJ2-1,-,TRBV13,CASSTHEATSYNEQFF,TGTGCCAGCAGCACTCACGAGGCGACGTCCTACAATGAGCAGTTCTTC
-,TRBJ2-2,TRBD1,TRBV5-1,CASRGQGSTSNTGELFF,TGCGCCAGCAGGGGACAGGGGTCAACTTCGAACACCGGGGAGCTGTTTTTT
-,TRBJ2-2,TRBD1,TRBV3-1/TRBV3-2,CASSHVILRQGRKNTGELFF,TGTGCCAGCAGCCACGTTATTCTCAGACAGGGCCGTAAGAACACCGGGGAGCTGTTTTTT
-,TRBJ1-1,-,TRBV15,CATSSRIANTEAFF,TGTGCCACCAGCTCCCGTATCGCGAACACTGAAGCTTTCTTT
-,TRBJ1-1,TRBD1,TRBV11-2,CASSWTGRTEAFF,TGTGCCAGCAGCTGGACAGGGCGCACTGAAGCTTTCTTT
-,TRBJ1-1,-,TRBV28,CASSPQTDRTSGAFF,TGTGCCAGCAGTCCCCAGACAGACCGGACGTCAGGAGCTTTCTTT
-,TRBJ1-1,-,TRBV6-5,CASERQLNTEAFF,TGTGCCAGCGAACGCCAGCTGAACACTGAAGCTTTCTTT
-,TRBJ2-7,-,TRBV7-2,CASRLGGGSYEQYF,TGTGCCAGCAGACTAGGAGGGGGCAGTTACGAGCAGTACTTC
-,TRBJ1-2,-,TRBV5-1,CASSLATTPGYGYTF,TGCGCCAGCAGCTTGGCCACGACCCCGGGCTATGGCTACACCTTC
-,TRBJ2-6,TRBD1,TRBV19,CASRSSRDRGSGANVLTF,TGTGCCAGTAGGAGCTCCCGGGACAGGGGCTCTGGGGCCAACGTCCTGACTTTC
-,TRBJ2-3,-,TRBV27,CASSFLPSTDTQYF,TGTGCCAGCAGTTTCCTTCCGAGCACAGATACGCAGTATTTT
-,TRBJ1-4,-,TRBV9,CASSVDGGLSNEKLFF,TGTGCCAGCAGCGTAGATGGGGGTTTATCTAATGAAAAACTGTTTTTT
-,TRBJ1-5,-,TRBV19,CASSPEGVRSSNQPQHF,TGTGCCAGTAGTCCGGAGGGGGTCAGGAGTAGCAATCAGCCCCAGCATTTT
-,TRBJ2-3,TRBD2,TRBV30,CAWGPGLAGVTDTQYF,TGTGCCTGGGGACCGGGACTAGCGGGGGTCACAGATACGCAGTATTTT
-,TRBJ1-6,TRBD1,TRBV7-8,CASSLASVGGYSPLHF,TGTGCCAGCAGCTTAGCGTCGGTAGGGGGCTATTCACCCCTCCACTTT
-,TRBJ2-3,TRBD1,TRBV3-1/TRBV3-2,CASSQDWTGGMDTQYF,TGTGCCAGCAGCCAAGATTGGACAGGGGGTATGGATACGCAGTATTTT
-,TRBJ1-2,-,TRBV19,CASSMSGSGYTF,TGTGCCAGTAGTATGTCGGGGAGTGGCTACACCTTC
-,TRBJ2-7,-,TRBV6-5,CASSYAQSSYEQYF,TGTGCCAGCAGTTACGCACAGTCGAGCTACGAGCAGTACTTC
-,TRBJ2-1,-,TRBV2,CATHRDLNNEQFF,TGTGCCACCCACCGGGATCTAAACAATGAGCAGTTCTTC
-,TRBJ2-1,TRBD2,TRBV4-2,CASSQDLLAGASNEQFF,TGTGCCAGCAGCCAAGATCTGTTAGCGGGGGCGAGTAATGAGCAGTTCTTC
once,TRBJ2-7,-,TRBV7-7,CASSLGGFGYEQYF,TGTGCTAGCAGCTTAGGAGGGTTCGGCTACGAGCAGTACTTC
-,TRBJ1-2,-,TRBV14,CASSQGVTYGYTF,TGTGCCAGCAGCCAAGGAGTCACCTATGGCTACACCTTC
-,TRBJ1-4,TRBD1,TRBV6-6,CASSRDRTNEKLFF,TGTGCCAGCAGTCGGGACAGAACTAATGAAAAACTGTTTTTT
-,TRBJ1-4,-,TRBV11-3,CASSQTSPNEKLFF,TGTGCCAGCAGCCAAACGTCTCCTAATGAAAAACTGTTTTTT
-,TRBJ1-2,-,TRBV19,CASSLQHYGYTF,TGTGCCAGTAGTTTGCAGCACTATGGCTACACCTTC
-,TRBJ1-1,TRBD1,TRBV18,CASSRQGMAEAFF,TGTGCCAGCTCGCGACAGGGGATGGCTGAAGCTTTCTTT
-,TRBJ2-5,-,TRBV29-1,CSADSSRGSPGETQYF,TGCAGCGCCGACTCAAGTCGGGGCAGTCCAGGGGAGACCCAGTACTTC
-,TRBJ1-4,-,TRBV28,CASSSTMKELFF,TGTGCCAGCAGTTCAACGATGAAAGAGCTGTTTTTT
few,TRBJ2-5,-,TRBV5-4,CASSRDQQETQYF,TGTGCCAGCAGCCGGGACCAGCAAGAGACCCAGTACTTC
-,TRBJ2-1,-,TRBV3-1/TRBV3-2,CASSQDPRRGAYNEQFF,TGTGCCAGCAGCCAAGACCCAAGGAGGGGGGCCTACAATGAGCAGTTCTTC
-,TRBJ1-5,TRBD1,TRBV18,CASSQGTGGQPQHF,TGTGCCAGCTCACAAGGGACAGGTGGACAGCCCCAGCATTTT
medium-sized,TRBJ2-1,-,TRBV7-9,CASSLGGEQFF,TGTGCCAGCAGCTTAGGCGGTGAGCAGTTCTTC
-,TRBJ2-2,TRBD1,TRBV6-6,CASSPVTGQGSIGELFF,TGTGCCAGCAGTCCCGTAACTGGACAGGGTTCTATCGGGGAGCTGTTTTTT
once,TRBJ1-4,-,TRBV28,CASYPGTANEKLFF,TGTGCCAGCTATCCAGGGACGGCTAATGAAAAACTGTTTTTT
-,TRBJ2-3,-,TRBV19,CASSPAIGARGADTQYF,TGTGCCAGTAGTCCCGCCATTGGAGCGAGGGGCGCAGATACGCAGTATTTT
-,TRBJ1-4,TRBD1,TRBV10-1,CASSDQGTALDEKLFF,TGCGCCAGCAGTGATCAAGGGACAGCGTTGGATGAAAAACTGTTTTTT
-,TRBJ1-6,TRBD1,TRBV5-1,CASSRQGQDSPLHF,TGCGCCAGCAGCAGACAGGGACAGGATTCACCCCTCCACTTT
-,TRBJ1-6,-,TRBV2,CASLRGDLYNSPLHF,TGTGCCAGCCTCCGGGGGGACCTTTATAATTCACCCCTCCACTTT
-,TRBJ2-1,TRBD2,TRBV30,CAWRGLAQYNEQFF,TGTGCCTGGAGGGGACTAGCCCAATACAATGAGCAGTTCTTC
-,TRBJ1-5,-,TRBV18,CASSPAQGNNQPQHF,TGTGCCAGCTCACCAGCACAGGGAAACAATCAGCCCCAGCATTTT
-,TRBJ2-5,TRBD1,TRBV11-1,CASSSSGTGGETQYF,TGTGCCAGCAGCTCCTCCGGGACAGGTGGAGAGACCCAGTACTTC
once,TRBJ1-5,-,TRBV28,CASSFLGKPQHF,TGTGCCAGCAGTTTCTTGGGAAAGCCCCAGCATTTT
-,TRBJ1-5,-,TRBV7-2,CASSLVFNQPQHF,TGTGCCAGCAGCTTAGTTTTCAATCAGCCCCAGCATTTT
-,TRBJ1-1,-,TRBV30,CAWSNAGSVLNTEAFF,TGTGCCTGGAGTAACGCCGGGTCCGTCTTGAACACTGAAGCTTTCTTT
-,TRBJ2-3,-,TRBV3-1/TRBV3-2,CASSLKSGGTDTQYF,TGTGCCAGCAGCCTAAAGTCGGGGGGCACAGATACGCAGTATTTT